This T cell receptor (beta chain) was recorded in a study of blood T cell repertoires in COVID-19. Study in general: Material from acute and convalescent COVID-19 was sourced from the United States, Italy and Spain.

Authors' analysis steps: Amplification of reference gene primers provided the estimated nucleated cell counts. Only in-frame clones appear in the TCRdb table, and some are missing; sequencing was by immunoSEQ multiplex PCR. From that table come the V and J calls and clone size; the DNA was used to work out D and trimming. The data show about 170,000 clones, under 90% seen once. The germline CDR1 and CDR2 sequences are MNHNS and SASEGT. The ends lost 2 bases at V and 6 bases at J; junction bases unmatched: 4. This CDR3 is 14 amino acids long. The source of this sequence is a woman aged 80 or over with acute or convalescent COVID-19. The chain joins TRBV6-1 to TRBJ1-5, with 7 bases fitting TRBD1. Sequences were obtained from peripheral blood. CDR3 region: CASSEMTGFQPQHF. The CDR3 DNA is TGTGCCAGCAGTGAAATGACAGGGTTTCAGCCCCAGCATTTT.